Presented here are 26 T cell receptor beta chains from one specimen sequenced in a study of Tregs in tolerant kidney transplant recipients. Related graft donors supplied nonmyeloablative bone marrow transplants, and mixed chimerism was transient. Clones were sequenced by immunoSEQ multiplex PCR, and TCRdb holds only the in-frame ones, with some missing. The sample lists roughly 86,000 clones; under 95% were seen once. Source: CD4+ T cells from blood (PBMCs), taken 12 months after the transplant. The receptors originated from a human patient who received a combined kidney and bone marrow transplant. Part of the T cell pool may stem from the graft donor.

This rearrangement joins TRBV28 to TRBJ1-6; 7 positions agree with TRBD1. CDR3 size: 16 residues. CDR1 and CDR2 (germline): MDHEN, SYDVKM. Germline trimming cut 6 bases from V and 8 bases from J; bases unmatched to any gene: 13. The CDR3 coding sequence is TGTGCCAGCAGCTCCCCCGACAGGGACTGGGATTCACCCCTCCACTTT. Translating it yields CASSSPDRDWDSPLHF.

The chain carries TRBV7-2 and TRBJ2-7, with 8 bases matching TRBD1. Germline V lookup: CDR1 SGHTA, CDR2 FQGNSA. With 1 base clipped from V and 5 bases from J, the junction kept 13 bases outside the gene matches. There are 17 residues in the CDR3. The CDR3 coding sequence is TGTGCCAGCAGCTTAGTCGGGATAGGACAGGGTCTAGACGAGCAGTACTTC. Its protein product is CASSLVGIGQGLDEQYF.

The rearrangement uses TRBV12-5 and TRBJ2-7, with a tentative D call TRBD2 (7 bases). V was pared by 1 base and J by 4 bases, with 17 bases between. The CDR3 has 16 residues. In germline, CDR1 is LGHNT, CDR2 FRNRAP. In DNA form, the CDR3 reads TGTGCTAGTGGTTTGGCTGCAGGAGGGGGGGTATACGAGCAGTACTTC. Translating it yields CASGLAAGGGVYEQYF.

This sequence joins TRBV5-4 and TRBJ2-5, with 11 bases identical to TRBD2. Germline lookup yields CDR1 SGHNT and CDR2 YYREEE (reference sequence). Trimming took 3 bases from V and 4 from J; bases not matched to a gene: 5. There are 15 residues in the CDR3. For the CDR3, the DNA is TGTGCCAGCAGCTATTTAGCGGGGGGGGGAGAGACCCAGTACTTC. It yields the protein CASSYLAGGGETQYF.

CDR3 DNA: TGTGCCAGCAGCACCCGGGACAGGGGATACAATGAGCAGTTCTTC. It translates to CASSTRDRGYNEQFF. The chain joins TRBV11-1 to TRBJ2-1; 10 bases match TRBD1. The CDR3 is 15 amino acids. V lost 5 bases, J lost 4 bases, and 5 bases stayed unmatched. Looked up from germline, CDR1 is SGHAT and CDR2 is FQDESV (reference sequence).

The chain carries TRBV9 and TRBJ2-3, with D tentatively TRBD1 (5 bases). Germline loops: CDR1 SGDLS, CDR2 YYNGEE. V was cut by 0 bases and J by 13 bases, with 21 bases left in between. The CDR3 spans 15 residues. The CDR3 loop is CASSVVLGPNPRKYF. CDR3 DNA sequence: TGTGCCAGCAGCGTAGTGTTGGGGCCCAACCCACGCAAGTATTTT.

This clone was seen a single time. DNA for the CDR3: TGTGCCAGCACCCGCGCGTCAGGATATGGCTACACCTTC. It codes for CASTRASGYGYTF. The gene calls are TRBV6-5 and TRBJ1-2, with no clear D. Trimming removed 7 bases from V and 5 bases from J, with 14 bases in between. Germline V gives CDR1 MNHEY, CDR2 SVGAGI. This CDR3 has 13 residues.

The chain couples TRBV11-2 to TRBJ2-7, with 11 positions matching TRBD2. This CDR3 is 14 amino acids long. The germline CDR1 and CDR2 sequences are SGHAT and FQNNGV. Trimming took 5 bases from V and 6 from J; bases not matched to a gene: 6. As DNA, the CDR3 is TGTGCCAGCAGCCGAACTAGCGGGAGTAGCGAGCAGTACTTC. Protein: CASSRTSGSSEQYF.

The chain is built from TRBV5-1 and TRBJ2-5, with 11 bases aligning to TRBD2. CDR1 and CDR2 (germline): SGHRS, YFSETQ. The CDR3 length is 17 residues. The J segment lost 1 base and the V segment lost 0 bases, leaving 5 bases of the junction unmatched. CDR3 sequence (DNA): TGCGCCAGCAGCTTGGGGCTAGCGGGGGGATCCCAAGAGACCCAGTACTTC. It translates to CASSLGLAGGSQETQYF.

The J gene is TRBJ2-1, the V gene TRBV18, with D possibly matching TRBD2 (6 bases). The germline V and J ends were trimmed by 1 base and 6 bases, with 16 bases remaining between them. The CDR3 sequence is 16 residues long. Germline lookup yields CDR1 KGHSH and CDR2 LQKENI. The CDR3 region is CASSPQGGVARNEQFF. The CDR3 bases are TGTGCCAGCTCACCACAAGGCGGGGTGGCACGCAATGAGCAGTTCTTC.

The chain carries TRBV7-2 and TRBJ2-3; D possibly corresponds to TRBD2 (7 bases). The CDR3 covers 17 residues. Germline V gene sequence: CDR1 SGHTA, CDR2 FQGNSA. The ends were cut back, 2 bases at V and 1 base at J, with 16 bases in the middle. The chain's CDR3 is CASSLTRGGGGTDTQYF. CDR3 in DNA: TGTGCCAGCAGCTTAACCAGAGGGGGAGGGGGCACAGATACGCAGTATTTT.

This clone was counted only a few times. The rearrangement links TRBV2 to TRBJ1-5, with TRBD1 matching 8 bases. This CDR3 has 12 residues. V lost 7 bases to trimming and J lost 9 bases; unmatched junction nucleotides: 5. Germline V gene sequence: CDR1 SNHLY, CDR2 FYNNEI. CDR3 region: CASIGTGGPQHF. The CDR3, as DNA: TGTGCCAGCATCGGAACAGGGGGGCCCCAGCATTTT.

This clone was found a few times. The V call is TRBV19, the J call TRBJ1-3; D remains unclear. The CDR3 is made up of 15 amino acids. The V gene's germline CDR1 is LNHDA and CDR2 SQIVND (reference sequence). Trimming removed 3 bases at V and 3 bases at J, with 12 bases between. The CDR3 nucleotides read TGTGCCAGTAGTATCCGCGGAGGTAATGGAAACACCATATATTTT. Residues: CASSIRGGNGNTIYF.

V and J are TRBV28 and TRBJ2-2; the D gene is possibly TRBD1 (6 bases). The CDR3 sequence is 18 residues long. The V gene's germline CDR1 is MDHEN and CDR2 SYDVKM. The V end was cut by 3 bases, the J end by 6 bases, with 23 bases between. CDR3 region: CASSFTGLLGFLPGELFF. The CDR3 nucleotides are TGTGCCAGCAGTTTCACAGGGCTTCTCGGGTTTTTGCCCGGGGAGCTGTTTTTT. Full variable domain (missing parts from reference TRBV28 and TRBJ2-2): DVKVTQSSRYLVKRTGEKVFLECVQDMDHENMFWYRQDPGLGLRLIYFSYDVKMKEKGDIPEGYSVSREKKERFSLILESASTNQTSMYLCASSFTGLLGFLPGELFFGEGSRLTVL.

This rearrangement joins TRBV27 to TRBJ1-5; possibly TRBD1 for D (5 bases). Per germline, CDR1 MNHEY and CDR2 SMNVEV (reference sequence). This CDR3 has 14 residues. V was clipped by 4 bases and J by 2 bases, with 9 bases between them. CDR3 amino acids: CASSSRVGNQPQHF. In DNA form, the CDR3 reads TGTGCCAGCAGTTCCAGGGTAGGCAATCAGCCCCAGCATTTT.

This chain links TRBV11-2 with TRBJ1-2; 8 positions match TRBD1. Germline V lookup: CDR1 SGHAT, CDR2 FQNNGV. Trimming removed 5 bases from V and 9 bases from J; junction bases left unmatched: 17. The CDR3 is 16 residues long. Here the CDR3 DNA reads TGTGCCAGCAGCGCTCGACGGGACAGGAACCCTACCCGCTACACCTTC. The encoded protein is CASSARRDRNPTRYTF.

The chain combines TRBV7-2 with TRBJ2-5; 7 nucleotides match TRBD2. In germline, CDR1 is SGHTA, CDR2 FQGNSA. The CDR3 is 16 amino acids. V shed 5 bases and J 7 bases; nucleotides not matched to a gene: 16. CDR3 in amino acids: CASSPQRTRNEGTQYF. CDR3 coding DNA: TGTGCCAGCAGCCCGCAAAGGACTAGAAATGAGGGGACCCAGTACTTC.

CDR3 nucleotides: TGTGCCAGCAGCCCTATAGCGGGGGTCACCGGGGAGCTGTTTTTT. As protein: CASSPIAGVTGELFF. The chain links TRBV5-6 to TRBJ2-2; 9 bases map to TRBD2. V lost 4 bases, J lost 4 bases, and 5 bases stayed unmatched. CDR1 and CDR2 (germline): SGHDT, YYEEEE. CDR3 length: 15 amino acids.

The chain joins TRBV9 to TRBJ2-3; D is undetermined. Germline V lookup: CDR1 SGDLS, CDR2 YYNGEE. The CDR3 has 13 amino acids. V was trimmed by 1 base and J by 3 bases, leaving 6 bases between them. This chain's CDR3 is CASSVTMTDTQYF. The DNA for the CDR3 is TGTGCCAGCAGCGTAACTATGACAGATACGCAGTATTTT.

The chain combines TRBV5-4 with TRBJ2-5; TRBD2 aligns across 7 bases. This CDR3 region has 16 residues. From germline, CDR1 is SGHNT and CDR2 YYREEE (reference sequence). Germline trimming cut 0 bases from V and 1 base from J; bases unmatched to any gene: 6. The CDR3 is CASSLAQRGVQETQYF. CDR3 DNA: TGTGCCAGCAGCTTGGCCCAGCGGGGCGTCCAAGAGACCCAGTACTTC.

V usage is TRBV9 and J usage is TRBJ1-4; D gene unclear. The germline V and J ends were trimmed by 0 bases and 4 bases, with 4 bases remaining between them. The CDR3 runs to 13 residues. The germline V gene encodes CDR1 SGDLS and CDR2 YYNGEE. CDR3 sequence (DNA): TGTGCCAGCAGCGTAGGAGTTAATGAAAAACTGTTTTTT. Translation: CASSVGVNEKLFF.

The CDR3 loop reads CASSGQLDHIQYF. The CDR3 nucleotides read TGCGCCAGCAGTGGACAATTAGACCACATTCAGTACTTC. The V gene is TRBV4-3, the J gene TRBJ2-4; perhaps TRBD1 as D (5 bases). The CDR3 extends over 13 amino acids. The V gene lost 6 bases and the J gene lost 8 bases, with 14 bases spanning the gap. Germline-derived CDR1 and CDR2 are LGHNA and YSLEER.

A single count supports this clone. Here the CDR3 DNA reads TGCGCCAGCAGCTTGGGCGGGTTGAACACTGAAGCTTTCTTT. Protein: CASSLGGLNTEAFF. The chain couples TRBV5-1 to TRBJ1-1; D gene ambiguous. Germline values: CDR1 SGHRS, CDR2 YFSETQ. This CDR3 has 14 amino acids. With 0 bases removed from V and 0 bases from J, the gap between germline ends came to 6 bases.

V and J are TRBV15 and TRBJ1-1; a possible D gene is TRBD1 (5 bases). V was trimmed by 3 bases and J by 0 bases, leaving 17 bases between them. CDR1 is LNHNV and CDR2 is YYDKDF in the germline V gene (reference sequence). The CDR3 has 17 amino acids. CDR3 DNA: TGTGCCACCAGCAGCCCCTCGAGCCCAGGGTTGAACACTGAAGCTTTCTTT. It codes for CATSSPSSPGLNTEAFF. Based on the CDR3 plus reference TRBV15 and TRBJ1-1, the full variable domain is DAMVIQNPRYQVTQFGKPVTLSCSQTLNHNVMYWYQQKSSQAPKLLFHYYDKDFNNEADTPDNFQSRRPNTSFCFLDIRSPGLGDTAMYLCATSSPSSPGLNTEAFFGQGTRLTVV.

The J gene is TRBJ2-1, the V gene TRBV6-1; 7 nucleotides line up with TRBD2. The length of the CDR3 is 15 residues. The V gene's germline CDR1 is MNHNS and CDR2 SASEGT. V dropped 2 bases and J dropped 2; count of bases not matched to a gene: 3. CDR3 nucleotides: TGTGCCAGCAGTGAATTGGGACTACCCTACAATGAGCAGTTCTTC. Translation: CASSELGLPYNEQFF.

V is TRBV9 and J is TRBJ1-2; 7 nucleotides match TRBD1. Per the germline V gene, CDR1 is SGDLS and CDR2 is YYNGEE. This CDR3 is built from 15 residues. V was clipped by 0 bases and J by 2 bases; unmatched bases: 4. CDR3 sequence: CASSVGGGRNYGYTF. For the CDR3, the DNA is TGTGCCAGCAGCGTAGGAGGGGGCAGAAACTATGGCTACACCTTC.